This T cell receptor (beta chain) was obtained from a study of T-cell reconstitution after alpha-beta-depleted transplantation in children. Study observations and caveats: The authors attributed T-cell counts and diversity one year after transplant mostly to newly produced T cells.

As it was prepared, the TCRbeta library received unique molecular identifiers. In TCRdb, the PCR reads were re-called with MiXCR into one record per CDR3 protein. The top ten hold 35% of the sample, which has about 20,000 distinct CDR3 sequences, under 15% seen once. The CDR3 spans 16 residues. CDR1 MNHEY and CDR2 SMNVEV come from the germline V gene (reference sequence). Trimming left V 6 bases short and J 5 bases short, with 23 bases between. The table lists this clonotype with many counts. Its antigen remains unknown. The sample here was PBMCs, mostly from graft donor cells, taken 60 days after TCRalphabeta/CD19-depleted stem cell transplant. This receptor was obtained from a female patient aged 2 to 10 who had a stem cell transplant for congenital amegakaryocytic thrombocytopenia, so the T cells may come from the graft donor. V and J are TRBV27 and TRBJ2-7; D is uncertain. The CDR3 sequence: CASSPLPLRSFHEQYF. CDR3 nucleotides: TGTGCCAGCAGCCCCCTACCTCTCCGTTCGTTCCACGAGCAGTACTTC.